Each of the 6 T cell receptor beta chains below was sequenced from the same sample in a study of CD8 T cells in ankylosing spondylitis. TCRdb ran MiXCR on the 5' RACE reads and lists one entry per CDR3 protein. The sample carries about 240,000 distinct CDR3 sequences, about 11% recorded once. What was sequenced was blood, either unsorted or a sorted T cell fraction (not recorded which). These receptors originate from a male donor with ankylosing spondylitis or in good health (not recorded which).

This clonotype was detected only a few times. V usage is TRBV3-1 and J usage is TRBJ2-5; no definite D call. V lost 7 bases and J 1 base, leaving 10 bases between the germline ends. The length of the CDR3 is 13 residues. Germline CDR1 is LGHDT and CDR2 is YNNKEL (reference sequence). The CDR3 DNA reads as TGTGCCAGCACGAGACTGGCCCAAGAGACCCAGTACTTC. This translates into CASTRLAQETQYF.

The V and J genes are TRBV20-1 and TRBJ2-7, with D perhaps assigned TRBD1 or TRBD2 (5 bases each). This CDR3 has 15 residues. V lost 7 bases, J lost 8 bases, and 27 bases lay in between. Germline assignment: CDR1 DFQATT and CDR2 SNEGSKA (reference sequence). The CDR3 DNA is TGCAGTGTCGAATCCCTCTCGGGGACGCCCGGCAAGCAGTACTTC. It yields the protein CSVESLSGTPGKQYF.

The chain combines TRBV20-1 with TRBJ2-5; D is possibly TRBD1 (5 bases). The V gene lost 3 bases and the J gene lost 5 bases, with 10 bases spanning the gap. Germline V gives CDR1 DFQATT, CDR2 SNEGSKA (reference sequence). The CDR3 has 12 residues. CDR3 nucleotide sequence: TGCAGTGCTAGTGTACAGGAGGAGACCCAGTACTTC. Amino acids: CSASVQEETQYF.

The CDR3 bases are TGCAGTGCTAGTACAGCGACAGATACGCAGTATTTT. This encodes CSASTATDTQYF. The V call is TRBV20-1, the J call TRBJ2-3; no clear D gene. Deletions cut 3 bases from V and 3 bases from J, with 7 bases between. The CDR3 length is 12 residues. CDR1 is DFQATT and CDR2 is SNEGSKA in the germline V gene (reference sequence).

This clonotype was recorded a few times. The rearrangement uses TRBV25-1 and TRBJ2-7, with D tentatively TRBD2 (6 bases). Germline loops: CDR1 MGHDK, CDR2 SYGVNS. The CDR3 has 14 amino acids. V was pared by 5 bases and J by 1 base, with 12 bases between. CDR3 sequence: CASSKTRGSYEQYF. CDR3 coding DNA: TGTGCCAGCAGTAAGACGCGGGGTTCCTACGAGCAGTACTTC.

This clonotype showed up just a few times. J is TRBJ1-2 and V is TRBV5-1; weak D call: TRBD1 (5 bases). This CDR3 spans 14 amino acids. Germline V gene data show CDR1 as SGHRS and CDR2 as YFSETQ. V lost 4 bases, J lost 7 bases, and 17 bases lay in between. The CDR3 DNA reads as TGCGCCAGCAGCACCGATATTCAGGGCTCTGGCTACACCTTC. Its translation: CASSTDIQGSGYTF.